The 27 T cell receptor beta chains reported below all come from one sample, sequenced in a study of T cell clones after liver transplantation. Sequenced by immunoSEQ multiplex PCR; TCRdb stores in-frame clones only, minus some. The sample lists over 70,000 clones; over 70% were seen once. The source was CD4+ T cells from blood, collected 12 months after liver transplant. The receptors shown here come from a human patient who received a liver transplant. The graft donor may be the source of some T cells.

The rearrangement uses TRBV9 and TRBJ2-3, with 13 nucleotides matching TRBD2. From germline, CDR1 is SGDLS and CDR2 YYNGEE. The length of the CDR3 is 16 residues. Trimming cost V 3 bases and J 4 bases; bases outside gene matches: 5. The CDR3 DNA sequence: TGTGCCAGCAGCGCCCAACTAGCGGGAGGGGCAGATACGCAGTATTTT. Its protein is CASSAQLAGGADTQYF.

V usage is TRBV1 and J usage is TRBJ2-1; TRBD2, the table's D call, was not compared with the DNA. TRBV1 constitutes a pseudogene. This CDR3 is 17 amino acids long. The CDR3 DNA reads TGCACCAGCAGCCAAGATCGTGGCGGGAGGGCCAACAATGAGCAGTTCTTC. Encoded protein: CTSSQDRGGRANNEQFF.

At least ten counts were recorded for this clone. The DNA of the CDR3 is TGTGCCAGCAGCCTCCAGACAGGGAAAGGCGAGCAGTACTTC. This translates into CASSLQTGKGEQYF. The genes are TRBV7-9 and TRBJ2-7; 7 bases line up with TRBD1. Germline V CDR1 and CDR2: SEHNR, FQNEAQ (reference sequence). There are 14 residues in the CDR3. J was trimmed by 6 bases and V by 5 bases; bases with no gene match: 10.

The chain links TRBV7-2 to TRBJ1-5; maybe TRBD1 (6 bases). CDR3 length equals 13 residues. The germline V and J ends were trimmed by 5 bases and 5 bases, with 10 bases remaining between them. Germline V lookup: CDR1 SGHTA, CDR2 FQGNSA. CDR3 coding DNA: TGTGCCAGCAGCCAACAGGGATATCAGCCCCAGCATTTT. Protein sequence: CASSQQGYQPQHF.

The CDR3 DNA reads TGTGCCAGCAGCGGTGGGGCAAATGGCTACACCTTC. Its protein is CASSGGANGYTF. The chain carries TRBV9 and TRBJ1-2; maybe TRBD1 (5 bases). The CDR3 consists of 12 residues. The V and J ends lost 3 bases and 6 bases respectively, with 9 bases between them. Germline V gene data show CDR1 as SGDLS and CDR2 as YYNGEE.

The chain carries TRBV7-2 and TRBJ2-3; no reliable D call. Trimming shortened V by 5 bases and J by 4 bases, and 13 bases separated the two germline ends. CDR1 and CDR2 (germline): SGHTA, FQGNSA. The CDR3 spans 14 residues. The CDR3: CASSPPPLADTQYF. As DNA, the CDR3 is TGTGCCAGCAGCCCACCCCCCCTCGCAGATACGCAGTATTTT. The full variable domain, its missing parts supplied by reference TRBV7-2 and TRBJ2-3, is GAGVSQSPSNKVTEKGKDVELRCDPISGHTALYWYRQSLGQGLEFLIYFQGNSAPDKSGLPSDRFSAERTGGSVSTLTIQRTQQEDSAVYLCASSPPPLADTQYFGPGTRLTVL.

The chain links TRBV30 to TRBJ2-1; D unresolved. V was clipped by 3 bases and J by 0 bases, with 3 bases between them. This CDR3 has 12 residues. The V gene's germline CDR1 is GTSNPN and CDR2 SVGIG (reference sequence). The CDR3 region has the DNA TGTGCCTGGAGCCACTCCTACAATGAGCAGTTCTTC. It translates to CAWSHSYNEQFF.

This sequence joins TRBV25-1 and TRBJ2-7; D is possibly TRBD2 (5 bases). This CDR3 region has 14 residues. Germline lookup yields CDR1 MGHDK and CDR2 SYGVNS. Trimming stripped 3 bases from V and 8 bases from J, with 17 bases between. The CDR3 region has the DNA TGTGCCAGCAGTGACGGACTCGCTCAACCGAAGCAGTACTTC. As protein: CASSDGLAQPKQYF.

The V gene is TRBV28, the J gene TRBJ1-5, with TRBD1 matching over 7 bases. J gave up 11 bases and V 9 bases, and 19 bases lay outside the gene matches. CDR1 and CDR2 from the germline V gene are MDHEN and SYDVKM. This CDR3 is 15 amino acids long. The CDR3 sequence is CASTSGPFGRGTQHF. DNA of the CDR3: TGTGCCAGTACGTCTGGGCCCTTTGGCAGGGGGACCCAGCATTTT. Together with reference TRBV28 and TRBJ1-5, the CDR3 gives the full variable domain: DVKVTQSSRYLVKRTGEKVFLECVQDMDHENMFWYRQDPGLGLRLIYFSYDVKMKEKGDIPEGYSVSREKKERFSLILESASTNQTSMYLCASTSGPFGRGTQHFGDGTRLSIL.

This sequence joins TRBV28 and TRBJ1-4; 8 bases agree with TRBD1. Trimming took 4 bases from V and 8 from J; bases not matched to a gene: 15. The CDR3 contains 17 residues. In germline, CDR1 is MDHEN, CDR2 SYDVKM. The DNA for the CDR3 is TGTGCCAGCAGTTCCCCAGGGGGCGAGAGTCTGAACGAAAAACTGTTTTTT. Its translation is CASSSPGGESLNEKLFF.

The gene calls are TRBV18 and TRBJ1-5; D is ambiguous. The germline V gene has CDR1 KGHSH and CDR2 LQKENI. The CDR3 is made up of 14 amino acids. V lost 1 base and J lost 0, with 4 bases in between. DNA for the CDR3: TGTGCCAGCTCACCACTTAATAGCAATCAGCCCCAGCATTTT. Its translation is CASSPLNSNQPQHF. Drawing the rest from reference TRBV18 and TRBJ1-5, the complete variable domain is NAGVMQNPRHLVRRRGQEARLRCSPMKGHSHVYWYRQLPEEGLKFMVYLQKENIIDESGMPKERFSAEFPKEGPSILRIQQVVRGDSAAYFCASSPLNSNQPQHFGDGTRLSIL.

The CDR3, as DNA: TGTGCCAGCAGCTCCTATCGGACTAGCGGGAGAGTAAACTACAATGAGCAGTTCTTC. Amino acid sequence: CASSSYRTSGRVNYNEQFF. The genes are TRBV7-9 and TRBJ2-1; 13 nucleotides align to TRBD2. V was clipped by 4 bases and J by 3 bases; unmatched bases: 12. Germline values: CDR1 SEHNR, CDR2 FQNEAQ (reference sequence). CDR3 length: 19 amino acids.

In nucleotides, the CDR3 is TGTGCCAGCAGTGAATGGGACAGGGCGGAGAGAGCTTTCTTT. Its translation is CASSEWDRAERAFF. The chain combines TRBV6-1 with TRBJ1-1; TRBD1 agrees at 9 bases. The germline V gene has CDR1 MNHNS and CDR2 SASEGT. The CDR3 has 14 residues. The J segment lost 10 bases and the V segment lost 2 bases, leaving 8 bases of the junction unmatched.

The chain recombines TRBV30 with TRBJ2-7, with D perhaps matching TRBD1 (5 bases). The germline V gene encodes CDR1 GTSNPN and CDR2 SVGIG (reference sequence). The CDR3 is 13 amino acids. The V end was cut by 7 bases, the J end by 6 bases, with 19 bases between. DNA of the CDR3: TGTGCCTCAGAACGACAGATCCTGGGCGAGCAGTACTTC. This sequence encodes CASERQILGEQYF.

This clone appeared once. V is TRBV11-3 and J is TRBJ2-1; 7 nucleotides align to TRBD2. The CDR3 is 12 amino acids. J was trimmed by 9 bases and V by 1 base; bases with no gene match: 0. Per germline, CDR1 SGHNT and CDR2 YENEEA. The CDR3 DNA follows: TGTGCCAGCAGCTTAGGGGAGGGTGAGCAGTTCTTC. Its protein is CASSLGEGEQFF.

V gene TRBV5-1 combines with J gene TRBJ1-4; D not certain. The CDR3 has 15 amino acids. Trimming cost V 5 bases and J 8 bases, with 19 bases left between them. Germline loops: CDR1 SGHRS, CDR2 YFSETQ. CDR3 bases: TGCGCCAGCAGACAAGGGTCCGGGGTCACCGAAAAACTGTTTTTT. Translating it yields CASRQGSGVTEKLFF.

This clone was picked up one time. The chain has TRBV7-9 and TRBJ2-1; D ambiguous. V gave up 6 bases and J gave up 9 bases, with 9 bases separating them. Germline V gives CDR1 SEHNR, CDR2 FQNEAQ (reference sequence). The CDR3 is 11 amino acids. The CDR3 region is CASSRNREQFF. The CDR3 DNA follows: TGTGCCAGCAGTCGAAACCGTGAGCAGTTCTTC.

This chain links TRBV5-6 with TRBJ2-1; 9 bases match TRBD1. CDR1 is SGHDT and CDR2 is YYEEEE in the germline V gene. This CDR3 is built from 15 residues. V was clipped by 4 bases and J by 1 base; unmatched bases: 3. The CDR3 protein is CASSPGTGSYNEQFF. Here the CDR3 DNA reads TGTGCCAGCAGCCCCGGGACAGGGTCCTACAATGAGCAGTTCTTC.

The chain carries TRBV9 and TRBJ2-3; TRBD2 aligns across 10 bases. The germline gives CDR1 SGDLS, CDR2 YYNGEE. The ends lost 0 bases at V and 3 bases at J; junction bases unmatched: 1. This CDR3 is 15 amino acids long. Here the CDR3 reads CASSVGSGRTDTQYF. Here the CDR3 DNA reads TGTGCCAGCAGCGTAGGTAGCGGGAGGACAGATACGCAGTATTTT. The whole variable domain, remainder taken from reference TRBV9 and TRBJ2-3, is DSGVTQTPKHLITATGQRVTLRCSPRSGDLSVYWYQQSLDQGLQFLIQYYNGEERAKGNILERFSAQQFPDLHSELNLSSLELGDSALYFCASSVGSGRTDTQYFGPGTRLTVL.

The gene calls are TRBV20-1 and TRBJ1-2, with 9 bases aligning to TRBD1. Germline CDR1 reads DFQATT; CDR2 reads SNEGSKA (reference sequence). The CDR3 is 11 residues long. After removal of 7 bases from V and 6 bases from J, the junction contained 3 bases not matched to a gene. The CDR3 loop reads CSVTGGNGYTF. DNA of the CDR3: TGCAGTGTCACAGGGGGCAATGGCTACACCTTC.

V gene TRBV5-1 combines with J gene TRBJ2-3; weak D call: TRBD2 (7 bases). Germline V gene lookup returns CDR1 SGHRS and CDR2 YFSETQ. The length of the CDR3 is 15 residues. Trimming removed 4 bases at V and 4 bases at J, with 16 bases between. The CDR3 loop is CASSPEGGGPDTQYF. CDR3 DNA: TGCGCCAGCAGCCCAGAGGGAGGGGGTCCAGATACGCAGTATTTT.

The chain employs TRBV7-9 and TRBJ2-5; 12 bases align to TRBD2. In germline, CDR1 is SEHNR, CDR2 FQNEAQ (reference sequence). The CDR3 extends over 16 amino acids. Unmatched junction bases numbered 6, after V lost 4 bases and J lost 3 bases. For the CDR3, the DNA is TGTGCCAGCAGCTCCGGGGCTAGCGGGAGGGAAGAGACCCAGTACTTC. The encoded protein is CASSSGASGREETQYF.

The chain links TRBV7-9 to TRBJ2-3, with 7 bases matching TRBD2. This CDR3 is built from 15 residues. Per the germline V gene, CDR1 is SEHNR and CDR2 is FQNEAQ (reference sequence). V trimming: 3 bases; J trimming: 5 bases; junction bases outside the gene matches: 8. CDR3 amino acids: CASSLGGYGGDTQYF. In DNA, the CDR3 is TGTGCCAGCAGCTTGGGAGGGTATGGTGGAGATACGCAGTATTTT.

The V call is TRBV7-9, the J call TRBJ2-3; D may be TRBD2 (6 bases). This CDR3 contains 14 residues. Per germline, CDR1 SEHNR and CDR2 FQNEAQ (reference sequence). The ends were cut back, 4 bases at V and 2 bases at J, with 10 bases in the middle. In DNA form, the CDR3 reads TGTGCCAGCAGCTCGCGGACTATCACAGATACGCAGTATTTT. It codes for CASSSRTITDTQYF.

This rearrangement joins TRBV5-1 to TRBJ2-7, with D possibly TRBD2 on 5 matching bases. This CDR3 is 15 amino acids long. Trimming pared 0 bases from V and 4 bases from J, leaving 14 bases between. From germline, CDR1 is SGHRS and CDR2 YFSETQ. CDR3 in amino acids: CASSLGLGSSYEQYF. CDR3 nucleotides: TGCGCCAGCAGCTTGGGTCTGGGGAGTTCTTACGAGCAGTACTTC.

V usage is TRBV5-1 and J usage is TRBJ1-2; no clear D. The germline V gene has CDR1 SGHRS and CDR2 YFSETQ. The CDR3 runs to 13 residues. Deletions cut 5 bases from V and 3 bases from J, with 11 bases between. As DNA, the CDR3 is TGCGCCAGCAGTACATTACCGGACTATGGCTACACCTTC. Amino acids: CASSTLPDYGYTF.

The chain carries TRBV19 and TRBJ1-2; D remains unclear. Germline V gene data show CDR1 as LNHDA and CDR2 as SQIVND (reference sequence). The CDR3 loop spans 16 amino acids. Between the trimmed V and J ends, which lost 1 base and 0 bases, there was a span of 12 bases. CDR3 residues: CASSIAAFSANYGYTF. The CDR3 bases are TGTGCCAGTAGTATAGCGGCCTTCTCCGCTAACTATGGCTACACCTTC.